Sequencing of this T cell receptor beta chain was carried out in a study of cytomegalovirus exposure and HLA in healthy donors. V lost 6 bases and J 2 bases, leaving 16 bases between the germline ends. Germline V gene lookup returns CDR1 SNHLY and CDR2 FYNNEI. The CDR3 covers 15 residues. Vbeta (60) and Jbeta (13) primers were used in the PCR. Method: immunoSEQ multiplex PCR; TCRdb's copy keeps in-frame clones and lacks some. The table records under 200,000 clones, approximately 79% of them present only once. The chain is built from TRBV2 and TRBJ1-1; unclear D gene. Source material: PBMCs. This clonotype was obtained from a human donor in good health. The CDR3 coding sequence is TGTGCCAGCAGAGATTTGGGCAACGGAAACACTGAAGCTTTCTTT. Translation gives CASRDLGNGNTEAFF.